These T cell receptor beta chains were read from a single sample in a study of shared clonotypes between healthy human individuals. Profiled with immunoSEQ multiplex PCR; TCRdb holds only in-frame clones, not every one. The profile shows 2 million to 2.5 million clones, under 95% of them singletons. The specimen was naive CD4+ T cells from PBMCs. All receptors come from a man between 18 and 35 years old in good health. Some clones in this sample may be carry-over from other donors' samples. The CDR3 runs from the conserved cysteine through the conserved F or W. Each record gives: D gene, V gene, clone size, J gene, CDR3 protein, CDR3 DNA. D genes are given only for firm matches. The size field is filled for only some rows; it gives once, few, many or a size class.

d_call: TRBD1; v_call: TRBV4-1; clone_size: -; j_call: TRBJ2-7; cdr3_aa: CASSHPGQAIYEQYF; cdr3_nt: TGCGCCAGCAGCCATCCGGGACAGGCAATTTACGAGCAGTACTTC
d_call: -; v_call: TRBV14; clone_size: -; j_call: TRBJ1-2; cdr3_aa: CASSQDTTYVGYTF; cdr3_nt: TGTGCCAGCAGCCAAGATACAACGTACGTTGGCTACACCTTC
d_call: -; v_call: TRBV27; clone_size: -; j_call: TRBJ2-1; cdr3_aa: CASSLVHVGAIGEQFF; cdr3_nt: TGTGCCAGCAGTTTAGTCCATGTAGGAGCAATAGGCGAGCAGTTCTTC
d_call: TRBD2; v_call: TRBV30; clone_size: -; j_call: TRBJ2-2; cdr3_aa: CAWRLTSGNTGELFF; cdr3_nt: TGTGCCTGGAGATTGACTAGCGGGAACACCGGGGAGCTGTTTTTT
d_call: -; v_call: TRBV9; clone_size: -; j_call: TRBJ1-3; cdr3_aa: CASSVSAGTGNTIYF; cdr3_nt: TGTGCCAGCAGCGTATCCGCAGGGACTGGAAACACCATATATTTT
d_call: TRBD2; v_call: TRBV28; clone_size: -; j_call: TRBJ2-5; cdr3_aa: CASSSLAGGRETQYF; cdr3_nt: TGTGCCAGCAGTTCACTAGCGGGAGGGAGGGAGACCCAGTACTTC
d_call: -; v_call: TRBV7-9; clone_size: -; j_call: TRBJ1-2; cdr3_aa: CASSLGSGGANYGYTF; cdr3_nt: TGTGCCAGCAGCTTAGGTAGTGGTGGGGCGAACTATGGCTACACCTTC
d_call: -; v_call: TRBV7-2; clone_size: -; j_call: TRBJ2-3; cdr3_aa: CASSLDVSSGTDTQYF; cdr3_nt: TGTGCCAGCAGCTTAGACGTTTCAAGCGGCACAGATACGCAGTATTTT
d_call: -; v_call: TRBV11-2; clone_size: once; j_call: TRBJ2-7; cdr3_aa: CASSTDRSREQHF; cdr3_nt: TGTGCCAGCAGCACTGACAGGTCGAGGGAGCAGCACTTC
d_call: -; v_call: TRBV9; clone_size: -; j_call: TRBJ1-2; cdr3_aa: CASSVGYGYTF; cdr3_nt: TGTGCCAGCAGCGTAGGGTATGGCTACACCTTC
d_call: -; v_call: TRBV7-2; clone_size: -; j_call: TRBJ2-5; cdr3_aa: CASSWDRGYETQYF; cdr3_nt: TGTGCCAGCAGCTGGGACCGTGGATACGAGACCCAGTACTTC
d_call: -; v_call: TRBV5-6; clone_size: once; j_call: TRBJ1-1; cdr3_aa: CASSAQWGGEAFF; cdr3_nt: TGTGCCAGCAGCGCCCAGTGGGGGGGTGAAGCTTTCTTT
d_call: -; v_call: TRBV11-2; clone_size: -; j_call: TRBJ2-6; cdr3_aa: CASSRLSGRPSSGANVLTF; cdr3_nt: TGTGCCAGCAGCCGTTTAAGTGGCAGGCCCAGCTCTGGGGCCAACGTCCTGACTTTC
d_call: TRBD2; v_call: TRBV7-3; clone_size: -; j_call: TRBJ2-7; cdr3_aa: CASSFAGTRSSEQYF; cdr3_nt: TGTGCCAGCAGCTTCGCCGGGACTAGGTCGTCCGAGCAGTACTTC
d_call: -; v_call: TRBV9; clone_size: -; j_call: TRBJ1-6; cdr3_aa: CASSAWGRPNSPLHF; cdr3_nt: TGTGCCAGCAGCGCCTGGGGACGGCCCAATTCACCCCTCCACTTT
d_call: TRBD2; v_call: TRBV7-3; clone_size: -; j_call: TRBJ2-1; cdr3_aa: CASSPGLTEIYNEQFF; cdr3_nt: TGTGCCAGCAGCCCGGGACTAACAGAAATTTACAATGAGCAGTTCTTC
d_call: TRBD2; v_call: TRBV19; clone_size: -; j_call: TRBJ2-7; cdr3_aa: CASNPWAGAKGEQYF; cdr3_nt: TGTGCCAGCAACCCATGGGCGGGAGCTAAGGGGGAGCAGTACTTC
d_call: -; v_call: TRBV7-2; clone_size: -; j_call: TRBJ2-5; cdr3_aa: CASRLSRGDQETQYF; cdr3_nt: TGTGCCAGCAGGTTAAGCAGGGGGGACCAAGAGACCCAGTACTTC
d_call: -; v_call: TRBV11-2; clone_size: -; j_call: TRBJ2-7; cdr3_aa: CASSPGLYSYEQYF; cdr3_nt: TGTGCCAGCAGCCCGGGACTTTATTCCTACGAGCAGTACTTC
d_call: -; v_call: TRBV19; clone_size: -; j_call: TRBJ2-2; cdr3_aa: CASSSGHSNTGELFF; cdr3_nt: TGTGCCAGTAGTTCGGGACATTCGAACACCGGGGAGCTGTTTTTT
d_call: TRBD1; v_call: TRBV5-6; clone_size: once; j_call: TRBJ1-3; cdr3_aa: CASSSTGAGNTIYF; cdr3_nt: TGTGCCAGCAGCTCGACAGGGGCTGGAAACACCATATATTTT
d_call: -; v_call: TRBV30; clone_size: -; j_call: TRBJ2-5; cdr3_aa: CAWGQGETQYF; cdr3_nt: TGTGCCTGGGGCCAGGGAGAGACCCAGTACTTC
d_call: TRBD1; v_call: TRBV28; clone_size: -; j_call: TRBJ1-2; cdr3_aa: CASTTGTGHYGYTF; cdr3_nt: TGTGCCAGCACAACCGGGACAGGGCACTATGGCTACACCTTC
d_call: -; v_call: TRBV19; clone_size: -; j_call: TRBJ2-5; cdr3_aa: CASSIRLTGWDQETQYF; cdr3_nt: TGTGCCAGTAGTATACGTCTTACAGGGTGGGATCAAGAGACCCAGTACTTC
d_call: -; v_call: TRBV9; clone_size: -; j_call: TRBJ2-1; cdr3_aa: CASSAFSQTTYNEQFF; cdr3_nt: TGTGCCAGCAGCGCCTTCTCACAGACCACCTACAATGAGCAGTTCTTC
d_call: TRBD1; v_call: TRBV6-5; clone_size: -; j_call: TRBJ2-7; cdr3_aa: CASSYSWTGMAYEQYF; cdr3_nt: TGTGCCAGCAGTTACTCGTGGACAGGGATGGCCTACGAGCAGTACTTC
d_call: -; v_call: TRBV9; clone_size: once; j_call: TRBJ2-1; cdr3_aa: CASSPGSYNEQFF; cdr3_nt: TGTGCCAGCAGCCCAGGAAGTTACAATGAGCAGTTCTTC
d_call: -; v_call: TRBV5-1; clone_size: -; j_call: TRBJ2-2; cdr3_aa: CASSLGGSTGELFF; cdr3_nt: TGCGCCAGCAGCTTGGGCGGAAGCACCGGGGAGCTGTTTTTT
d_call: -; v_call: TRBV25-1; clone_size: -; j_call: TRBJ2-6; cdr3_aa: CASSEDRGDSGANVLTF; cdr3_nt: TGTGCCAGCAGTGAAGACAGAGGGGACTCTGGGGCCAACGTCCTGACTTTC
d_call: -; v_call: TRBV5-4; clone_size: -; j_call: TRBJ1-4; cdr3_aa: CASSSRTESATNEKLFF; cdr3_nt: TGTGCCAGCAGCTCGCGCACAGAATCTGCAACTAATGAAAAACTGTTTTTT
d_call: -; v_call: TRBV5-1; clone_size: once; j_call: TRBJ2-3; cdr3_aa: CASSLAGGGADTQYF; cdr3_nt: TGCGCCAGCAGCTTGGCCGGGGGTGGCGCAGATACGCAGTATTTT
d_call: -; v_call: TRBV6-1; clone_size: -; j_call: TRBJ1-1; cdr3_aa: CASSENRVQGEAFF; cdr3_nt: TGTGCCAGCAGTGAAAACAGGGTCCAGGGGGAAGCTTTCTTT
d_call: -; v_call: TRBV2; clone_size: once; j_call: TRBJ2-3; cdr3_aa: CASREERVGSDTQYF; cdr3_nt: TGTGCCAGCAGAGAGGAGCGGGTGGGGTCAGATACGCAGTATTTT
d_call: -; v_call: TRBV15; clone_size: -; j_call: TRBJ2-5; cdr3_aa: CATSRDGAELRLMGETQYF; cdr3_nt: TGTGCCACCAGCAGAGATGGCGCGGAACTACGACTGATGGGGGAGACCCAGTACTTC
d_call: -; v_call: TRBV30; clone_size: -; j_call: TRBJ2-5; cdr3_aa: CAWRWGPNQETQYF; cdr3_nt: TGTGCCTGGAGATGGGGACCGAACCAAGAGACCCAGTACTTC
d_call: TRBD1; v_call: TRBV5-1; clone_size: -; j_call: TRBJ2-7; cdr3_aa: CASSSSGGHYEQYF; cdr3_nt: TGCGCCAGCAGCAGTTCAGGGGGTCACTACGAGCAGTACTTC
d_call: -; v_call: TRBV7-2; clone_size: -; j_call: TRBJ2-1; cdr3_aa: CASSWDSYNEQFF; cdr3_nt: TGTGCCAGCAGCTGGGACTCCTACAATGAGCAGTTCTTC
d_call: -; v_call: TRBV5-4; clone_size: -; j_call: TRBJ2-2; cdr3_aa: CASSLKGGRSGELFF; cdr3_nt: TGTGCCAGCAGCTTGAAAGGGGGGAGGTCCGGGGAGCTGTTTTTT
d_call: -; v_call: TRBV18; clone_size: -; j_call: TRBJ2-2; cdr3_aa: CASSQLASTGELFF; cdr3_nt: TGTGCCAGCTCACAACTAGCAAGCACCGGGGAGCTGTTTTTT
d_call: -; v_call: TRBV7-9; clone_size: once; j_call: TRBJ1-4; cdr3_aa: CASSRLGYGEKLFF; cdr3_nt: TGTGCCAGCAGCCGGTTGGGGTACGGAGAAAAACTGTTTTTT
d_call: -; v_call: TRBV5-1; clone_size: -; j_call: TRBJ2-3; cdr3_aa: CASSSKQGPSTDTQYF; cdr3_nt: TGCGCCAGCAGCTCGAAACAGGGACCCTCAACAGATACGCAGTATTTT
d_call: -; v_call: TRBV7-2; clone_size: -; j_call: TRBJ2-7; cdr3_aa: CASSLGRASYEQYF; cdr3_nt: TGTGCCAGCAGCTTAGGAAGGGCGTCCTACGAGCAGTACTTC
d_call: TRBD2; v_call: TRBV14; clone_size: -; j_call: TRBJ2-5; cdr3_aa: CASSQGTLAAETQYF; cdr3_nt: TGTGCCAGCAGCCAAGGAACACTAGCGGCAGAGACCCAGTACTTC
d_call: -; v_call: TRBV5-1; clone_size: once; j_call: TRBJ1-1; cdr3_aa: CASSLTGRWNTEAFF; cdr3_nt: TGCGCCAGCAGCTTGACAGGGCGTTGGAACACTGAAGCTTTCTTT
d_call: -; v_call: TRBV5-1; clone_size: -; j_call: TRBJ1-4; cdr3_aa: CASSRDSPVGEKLFF; cdr3_nt: TGCGCCAGCAGCCGCGACAGCCCCGTGGGTGAAAAACTGTTTTTT
d_call: TRBD1; v_call: TRBV7-6; clone_size: -; j_call: TRBJ1-5; cdr3_aa: CASSLGAGGISQPQHF; cdr3_nt: TGTGCCAGCAGCTTAGGAGCAGGGGGCATCAGTCAGCCCCAGCATTTT
d_call: -; v_call: TRBV5-5; clone_size: -; j_call: TRBJ1-1; cdr3_aa: CASSLYSNTEAFF; cdr3_nt: TGTGCCAGCAGCTTGTATTCGAACACTGAAGCTTTCTTT
d_call: TRBD2; v_call: TRBV28; clone_size: -; j_call: TRBJ2-7; cdr3_aa: CASSLSSGNSYEQYF; cdr3_nt: TGTGCCAGCAGTTTGTCTAGCGGGAACTCCTACGAGCAGTACTTC
d_call: -; v_call: TRBV2; clone_size: -; j_call: TRBJ2-2; cdr3_aa: CATDRASGELFF; cdr3_nt: TGTGCCACCGATAGGGCCTCCGGGGAGCTGTTTTTT
d_call: TRBD2; v_call: TRBV9; clone_size: -; j_call: TRBJ2-2; cdr3_aa: CASSRPGLGLAGEADTGELFF; cdr3_nt: TGTGCCAGCAGCCGCCCGGGGCTGGGACTAGCGGGAGAAGCGGACACCGGGGAGCTGTTTTTT